The sequence of this TCR beta chain was determined in a study of tumor-infiltrating lymphocytes in primary liver carcinoma. Looking at the study overall: Between about 4.2 and 11 cm across, the tumors were all of stage T1-T3 N0M0.

This CDR3 contains 13 residues. Germline assignment: CDR1 SGHVS and CDR2 FQNEAQ. V was clipped by 3 bases and J by 4 bases, with 9 bases between them. Extraction also yielded germline DNA, while blood RNA was obtained from unsorted whole blood. These patients lived with chronic HBV infection and had never been treated. In advance of surgery, roughly 4.4 milliliters of peripheral blood were collected. A constant-region primer primed TCR beta cDNA synthesis from 400 to 550 ng of total RNA. Sequencing libraries for TCR beta derived from three nested multiplex PCR rounds that used slightly modified ARM-PCR. The study ran its first two PCR rounds for around 9 cycles each, using TRBV1-TRBV30 forward primers and a C-beta reverse primer. TCRdb reprocessed the multiplex PCR reads via MiXCR and lists one record per CDR3 protein. The sample includes approximately 300,000 distinct CDR3 sequences, 65% seen only once; the top ten take roughly 10%.

For this clonotype: The final CDR3 position lacks the conserved phenylalanine or tryptophan, pointing to a likely read error.

The sequence came from a man between 35 and 55 years old with primary liver carcinoma and hepatitis B virus infection. The V call is TRBV7-8, the J call TRBJ2-5; D gene unclear. The sample was peripheral blood. In nucleotides, the CDR3 is TGTGCCAGCAGCTTCCAACGCCGAGAGACCCAGTACTCC. Residues: CASSFQRRETQYS.